This TCR beta chain comes out of a study of blood T cell repertoires in COVID-19. Whole-study context: Researchers got acute and convalescent COVID-19 samples from the United States, Italy and Spain. The cDNA or gDNA used as material had been derived from T cells, B-cell-depleted T cells, or PBMCs.

Enrollment of patients from Seattle took place during active infection, with longitudinal follow-up. This clone was counted between two and nine times. The CDR3 extends over 18 amino acids. Trimming shortened V by 3 bases and J by 0 bases, and 20 bases separated the two germline ends. Looked up from germline, CDR1 is KGHSH and CDR2 is LQKENI. The method was immunoSEQ multiplex PCR; TCRdb's version includes in-frame clones alone and lacks a portion of them. The sample carries roughly 140,000 clones, roughly 85% recorded once. The TCR comes from a woman in her fifties or sixties with COVID-19, enrolled during active disease. The material sequenced was peripheral blood. The genes are TRBV18 and TRBJ1-1; maybe TRBD1 (5 bases). CDR3 protein: CASSPFKPRQLMNTEAFF. The CDR3 bases are TGTGCCAGCTCACCGTTTAAACCCAGACAGCTGATGAACACTGAAGCTTTCTTT. The whole variable domain, remainder taken from reference TRBV18 and TRBJ1-1, is NAGVMQNPRHLVRRRGQEARLRCSPMKGHSHVYWYRQLPEEGLKFMVYLQKENIIDESGMPKERFSAEFPKEGPSILRIQQVVRGDSAAYFCASSPFKPRQLMNTEAFFGQGTRLTVV.